This T cell receptor beta chain was captured by sequencing in a study of cytomegalovirus exposure and HLA in healthy donors. In germline, CDR1 is SNHLY, CDR2 FYNNEI. The CDR3 is 14 residues long. Trimming removed 11 bases from V and 6 bases from J; junction bases left unmatched: 13. Points from the study as a whole: Earlier findings revealed that most TCR beta V segments proved productive either about 90% or about 30% of the time. Later on, an analysis tied around 17,000 TCR beta sequences to HLA alleles at 0.05 false discovery rate. Rates of TCR association differed by HLA locus in a later analysis, with DRB1 highest and HLA-C lowest. Researchers had no immune exposure information except CMV serostatus available.

This clone occurred a few times. The antigen remains undetermined. Primers: 60 Vbeta forward and 13 Jbeta reverse. The data were produced by immunoSEQ multiplex PCR, yet TCRdb's version contains in-frame clones alone and is incomplete. The table records 120,000 or so clones, about 8% of them present only once. Sequencing was carried out using PBMCs. V is TRBV2 and J is TRBJ2-1; 7 bases map to TRBD1. The receptor was isolated from a woman between 40 and 50 years old in good health and CMV-seropositive. In DNA form, the CDR3 reads TGTGCCGCCACAGACAGGGTCAACGGCAATGAGCAGTTCTTC. This sequence encodes CAATDRVNGNEQFF.